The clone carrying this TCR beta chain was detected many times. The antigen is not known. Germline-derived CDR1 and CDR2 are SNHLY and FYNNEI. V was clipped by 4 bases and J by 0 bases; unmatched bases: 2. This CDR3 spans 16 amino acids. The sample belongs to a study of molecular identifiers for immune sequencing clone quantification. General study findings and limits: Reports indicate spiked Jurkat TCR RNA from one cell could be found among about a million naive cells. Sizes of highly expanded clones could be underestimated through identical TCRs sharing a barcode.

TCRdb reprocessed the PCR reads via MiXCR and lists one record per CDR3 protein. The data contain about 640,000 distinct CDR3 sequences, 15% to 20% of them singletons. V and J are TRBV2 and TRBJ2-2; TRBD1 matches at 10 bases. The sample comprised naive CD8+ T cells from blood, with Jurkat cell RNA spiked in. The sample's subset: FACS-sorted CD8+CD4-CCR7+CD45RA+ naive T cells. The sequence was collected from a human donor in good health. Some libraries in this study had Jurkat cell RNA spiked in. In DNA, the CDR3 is TGTGCCAGCAGTGGGGACAGGGGATCGAACACCGGGGAGCTGTTTTTT. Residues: CASSGDRGSNTGELFF.